The clone carrying this TCR beta chain was seen once. The antigen remains unidentified. Original analysis: CDR3 differences across clinicopathological groups were used to build a distant-metastasis classifier for papillary thyroid cancer. With MiXCR, TCRdb reprocessed the PCR reads. TCRdb, rather than the study authors, made the V and J calls. The table lists over 15,000 clones, 21% of them singletons, with about 18% in the top ten. This entry comes from a study of metastatic and nonmetastatic thyroid tumors. Overall study: Both malignant and benign thyroid patients supplied peripheral blood and tumor or nodule tissue samples, across which the repertoires of these patients were then compared.

Study conclusions and caveats: A significant increase in TCR beta diversity was reportedly seen in malignant thyroid tumors relative to benign nodules, in blood and tumor.

Thyroid surgery was performed in patients who had received no treatment beforehand. The junction had 8 bases not matched to a gene; V was cut back by 6 bases and J by 6 bases. CDR3 size: 15 residues. Per the germline V gene, CDR1 is PRHDT and CDR2 is FYEKMQ (reference sequence). Material: tumor tissue. The TCR originated in a female donor with papillary thyroid cancer or a benign thyroid nodule (not recorded which). Some clones in this sample may be carry-over from other donors' samples. This chain joins TRBV13 and TRBJ2-1; TRBD1 matches at 10 bases. CDR3 sequence reads: CASRSGTGVGNEQFF. The CDR3 DNA sequence: TGTGCCAGCAGGTCCGGGACAGGGGTCGGCAATGAGCAGTTCTTC.